This T cell receptor (beta chain) appears in the sequencing data of a study of beta chain features in type 1 diabetes. Study summary: What patients shared with healthy donors was a similar profile of age, gender and cell yields.

About this clone itself: Its specificity is unknown.

Study results and limitations: When VDJ junctions were examined, type 1 diabetes patients showed fewer insertions and more deletions. There was a moderate but significant shortening of TCRB CDR3s in all four CD4+ subsets of Type 1 diabetes patients.

From germline, CDR1 is SGHVS and CDR2 FNYEAQ. This CDR3 has 14 residues. The V end lost 1 base, the J end lost 8 bases, and 14 bases lay between the germline ends. Expressed TCRB transcripts got sequenced, as all isolated RNA was reverse transcribed. The protocol was immunoSEQ multiplex PCR, while the TCRdb copy is restricted to in-frame clones and leaves out a portion. The table has 500,000 to 800,000 clones, around 11% seen once. The TCR comes from a man aged 25-45 years with type 1 diabetes. This chain uses TRBV7-6 with TRBJ1-2; D is uncertain. Sequencing was performed on naive CD4+ T cells from blood. Here the CDR3 DNA reads TGTGCCAGCAGCTTAGAGTCGGGCCCAGGCGGCTACACCTTC. Its translation is CASSLESGPGGYTF.